Listed below are T cell receptor beta chains from one sample, sequenced in a study of blood T cell repertoires in COVID-19. The method was immunoSEQ multiplex PCR; TCRdb's version includes in-frame clones alone and lacks a portion of them. The table shows fewer than 500,000 clones, with roughly 80% occurring only once. Specimen: peripheral blood. These receptors came from a human donor with acute or convalescent COVID-19. The donor label of this sample is uncertain. The CDR3 runs from the conserved cysteine through the conserved F or W. A D gene is named only where the DNA matches it firmly. Rows may omit the clone size; those that give it use once, few, many or a size class.

V gene,J gene,CDR3 length,clone size,D gene,CDR3 protein,CDR3 DNA
TRBV6-1,TRBJ1-3,13,many,-,CASSERGIWTIYF,TGTGCCAGCAGTGAACGGGGGATATGGACCATATATTTT
TRBV30,TRBJ2-5,14,-,-,CAWVSLARGETQYF,TGTGCCTGGGTTAGCCTAGCGAGAGGAGAGACCCAGTACTTC
TRBV27,TRBJ2-4,16,-,TRBD2,CASSPSTSGGKNIQYF,TGTGCCAGCAGTCCGTCGACTAGCGGGGGGAAAAACATTCAGTACTTC
TRBV18,TRBJ1-5,14,-,-,CASSPLTVSQPQHF,TGTGCCAGCTCTCCTTTGACAGTCTCCCAGCCCCAGCATTTT
TRBV12-1,TRBJ1-1,17,-,-,CASSSLPRGKGNTEAFF,TGTGCCAGCAGCTCCCTCCCGCGGGGGAAGGGGAACACTGAAGCTTTCTTT
TRBV28,TRBJ1-1,16,-,-,CASRPTHRQLNTEAFF,TGTGCCAGCAGACCCACCCATAGACAATTGAACACTGAAGCTTTCTTT
TRBV10-3,TRBJ2-1,19,-,TRBD2,CATRARATGTSGRVGEQFF,TGTGCCACACGGGCGCGGGCTACCGGGACTAGCGGGAGGGTAGGGGAGCAGTTCTTC
TRBV2,TRBJ1-2,15,-,-,CAGLNRERGNYGYTF,TGTGCCGGCCTAAATCGGGAGCGGGGGAACTATGGCTACACCTTC
TRBV7-6,TRBJ2-1,16,-,TRBD2,CASSRRGLAGNNEQFF,TGTGCCAGCAGCCGACGGGGACTAGCTGGGAACAATGAGCAGTTCTTC
TRBV2,TRBJ2-3,15,-,TRBD1,CASRRTGGRTDTQYF,TGTGCCAGCAGAAGAACAGGGGGCCGCACAGATACGCAGTATTTT
TRBV12-5,TRBJ1-5,20,-,-,CASGLVRRGRGRRSNQPQHF,TGTGCTAGTGGTTTGGTAAGGAGAGGCCGAGGGCGGCGGAGCAATCAGCCCCAGCATTTT
TRBV7-8,TRBJ1-2,16,-,-,CASSSNGRQVQGPLYF,TGTGCCAGCAGCTCGAACGGACGACAGGTTCAAGGGCCGCTCTACTTC
TRBV9,TRBJ2-3,18,-,TRBD2,CASSAQTSGRTRPDTQYF,TGTGCCAGCAGCGCCCAGACTAGCGGGAGGACGAGGCCGGATACGCAGTATTTT
TRBV6-6,TRBJ1-2,13,-,-,CASGRGGGSGYTF,TGTGCCTCGGGGAGGGGGGGAGGAAGTGGCTACACCTTC
TRBV5-1,TRBJ2-1,16,-,TRBD2,CASSWGGSGSYNEQFF,TGCGCCAGCAGCTGGGGGGGTAGCGGGAGCTACAATGAGCAGTTCTTC
TRBV3-1/TRBV3-2,TRBJ2-3,14,-,-,CACAATTSTDTQYF,TGTGCCTGCGCGGCAACAACTAGCACAGATACGCAGTATTTT
TRBV3-1/TRBV3-2,TRBJ2-1,15,-,-,CASSQVGGLRNEQFF,TGTGCCAGCAGCCAAGTGGGGGGGCTGAGGAATGAGCAGTTCTTC
TRBV6-6,TRBJ1-1,16,-,TRBD1,CASSRQGARLNTEAFF,TGTGCCAGCAGTCGACAGGGGGCTAGGTTGAACACTGAAGCTTTCTTT
TRBV3-1/TRBV3-2,TRBJ2-3,17,-,TRBD2,CASSRLASGGALDTQYF,TGTGCCAGCAGCCGCCTGGCTAGCGGGGGGGCGTTAGATACGCAGTATTTT
TRBV5-1,TRBJ1-1,14,-,-,CASSLAGESTEAFF,TGCGCCAGCAGCTTGGCGGGGGAGAGTACTGAAGCTTTCTTT
TRBV5-1,TRBJ2-3,15,-,TRBD2,CASSWGLAGRDTQYF,TGCGCCAGCAGCTGGGGACTAGCGGGGCGAGATACGCAGTATTTT
TRBV4-1,TRBJ2-1,15,-,-,CASSQEPQRREKQFF,TGCGCCAGCAGCCAAGAGCCTCAGAGGCGGGAAAAGCAGTTCTTC